This T cell receptor beta chain was found in a study of cytomegalovirus exposure and HLA in healthy donors (dated 2017 in TCRdb). General notes on the study: An earlier analysis of some 600 of the donors reported approximately 300 Gb of sequence data and 90 million to 120 million unique TCR beta sequences obtained from some 170 million T cells. An early release that covered 640 HLA-typed donors contained approximately 300 gigabases of sequencing data and tens of millions of unique TCR sequences. Of the 398 genotyped donors, approximately 82% fell in the genetic ancestry cluster associated with self-reported Caucasian donors. The study was designed to test whether signatures of past pathogen exposure could be identified by cataloging public T cell receptors. Using immunosequencing, the study profiled T cell repertoires from 500 to 800 subjects and related those repertoires to cytomegalovirus serostatus. Along with the roughly 700-subject first cohort, a separate validation cohort of over a hundred different subjects was used. To predict cytomegalovirus infection status, the study combined high-throughput TCR immunosequencing, statistical association of individual TCRs with disease status, and machine learning. In a later analysis, previously published TCR beta repertoires from several hundred donors were re-analyzed and high-resolution HLA genotyping was added so that TCR occurrence patterns could be studied. In the later analysis, no new phenotypic data were used to find candidate immune exposures; instead, reliance was placed on TCR beta sequences and their occurrence across donors. An earlier analysis of 587 of the donors used high-throughput TCR beta sequencing to judge whether each TCR beta V gene segment behaved as functional or pseudogenic. Donor age, sex, ethnicity and CMV serostatus were compiled together with the repertoire data. A later genetic analysis took genome-wide SNP genotypes for about 65% of the roughly 670 donors and used that subset as a discovery cohort. All discovery cohort repertoires had been generated using a single sequencing platform. HLA typing covered class I and class II loci at four-digit resolution. Typing coverage differed by locus: A, B, C, DRB1 and DQB1 were typed in roughly 620-640 donors, DQA1 in roughly 500, DPA1 in around 600, and DPB1 in 400 to 490. Roughly 5 DR-DQ haplotypes were handled as single units for association and clustering because linkage in the cohort was strong. On average, roughly 250,000 unique TCR beta nucleotide sequences were sequenced per donor among more than 350 genotyped donors of the cohort, with roughly 18% of those sequences being non-productive.

In total, over 600 healthy bone marrow donors made up the cohort. At the time of sampling, every cohort member was nominally healthy, though immune exposures that went unrecorded were likely present. The donor tested CMV seropositive, placing the donor among the 250 to 300 seropositive members of the cohort. Each donor provided a peripheral blood sample, and peripheral blood mononuclear cells were used for TCR beta sequencing. The Qiagen DNeasy Blood Extraction Kit was used to extract genomic DNA from the blood cell samples. The CDR3 runs 14 amino acids, cysteine and phenylalanine included. The CDR3 DNA has 42 bases and is translated from base 1. CDR1 SGHDT and CDR2 YYEEEE are derived from the germline V gene. V gives up 0 bases and J gives up 5 bases, and the segment between their germline ends measures 10 bases. Library prep was done by the immunoSEQ multiplex PCR assay. The multiplex PCR relied on a mix of 60 forward primers for TCR Vbeta segments and 13 reverse primers for TCR Jbeta segments. Amplification of the CDR3 region of rearranged TCR beta genes was performed with a multiplex PCR assay on genomic DNA. On the Illumina HiSeq System, the amplified TCR beta libraries were sequenced as 87-base-pair reads. For the original study's pipeline: A later analysis tallied tens of millions of unique TCR beta chains across the 700 or so repertoires, and some 10 million of those chains were shared by two or more donors. Raw reads were error-corrected and collapsed into unique sequences with a nearest-neighbor algorithm that merged closely related sequences to remove PCR and sequencing errors. To assign V, D and J gene segments, CDR3 sequences were aligned to IMGT reference sequences. For a sequence to be retained, at least a six-nucleotide match to both a V gene segment and a J gene segment was required. Rearrangements were classified as productive when the CDR3 lacked stop codons and remained in frame with V and J, and all other rearrangements were classified as non-productive. CDR3 was defined by IMGT convention, running from the second conserved V-encoded cysteine to the conserved J-encoded phenylalanine. In an earlier analysis of roughly 610 of the donors, sequences lacking an unambiguous match to a single V gene segment were excluded. An earlier analysis of a few hundred of the donors called V segments functional above 56.7% productive rearrangements and segregating when the between-donor standard deviation exceeded 5%. A statistical classification framework was built to diagnose cytomegalovirus status from the catalog of TCR beta chain sequences. In a later analysis, TCR nucleotide sequences were compared against IMGT/GENE-DB human TR gene sequences so that V and J genes could be assigned. In a later analysis, CDR3 sequences and most-parsimonious VDJ recombination scenarios were assigned using the TCRdist pipeline. A later analysis defined each TCR beta chain by its CDR3 amino acid sequence plus V-gene family, and excluded reads lacking a unique V-gene family. As a way to deal with suspected cross-contamination and a sequencing artifact, a later analysis dropped 592 nucleotide sequences that were highly shared and had low generation probability. For each public chain, a later analysis derived a clonal expansion index from normalized ranks of inferred template counts within each repertoire. A later analysis computed generation probabilities with a VDJ recombination model fitted to out-of-frame rearrangements, and checked the results against IGoR. A later analysis scored TCR-TCR, TCR-HLA and TCR-CMV co-occurrence with hypergeometric tests, applying a repertoire-size bias correction to TCR pairs. To estimate false discovery rates, a later analysis permuted the HLA or CMV assignments 20 times. In a later analysis, co-occurring TCRs were grouped using DBSCAN, with TCRdist sequence similarity added in when clustering inside HLA-allele-positive subsets. For co-occurrence clustering, repertoires with fewer than 30,000 or more than 120,000 public chains were excluded, along with four to six repertoires with anomalous nucleotide sharing. Drawn from immuneACCESS, this table holds only the in-frame rearrangements with V and J called that TCRdb kept. Clones are partly lost; checked studies trace under half to an unresolved V gene and leave the rest unexplained. The V and J calls and clone size are taken from that table; D and trimming were inferred from the DNA. The sample table holds about 180,000 clones, of which around 82% were seen once. The ten largest clones represent 2% to 2.5% of the sample.

To note about this clone: Its antigen remains unidentified. No much larger clone exists at a distance of one base, and base qualities are not known.

Study-level results and caveats: Assigning TCR associations to individual alleles was difficult when HLA alleles, especially DR and DQ, strongly co-occurred. According to the authors, the approach could potentially be generalized to other disease states and immunological phenotypes. A cluster of highly shared sequence variants was judged likely to represent a technical artifact of the sequencing pipeline. An earlier analysis of some 590 of the donors showed that most TCR beta V segments appeared in productive rearrangements either about 90% or about 30% of the time, which broadly matched IMGT annotations. The cohort was sequenced for TCR beta chains only, and without alpha or paired-chain data the features that could be detected were limited. While some public TCRs were present in many individuals, most TCR sequences turned up only very rarely across donors. A later genetic analysis associated a missense DCLRE1C variant with V-gene and J-gene trimming of TCR beta chains, and an independent cohort replicated the association. According to a later analysis, parvovirus B19, influenza, CMV and Epstein-Barr virus appeared linked to several top co-occurrence clusters. In a later analysis, TCR association rates were found to vary across HLA loci, with the most associated TCRs seen for DRB1 alleles and the fewest for HLA-C alleles. Because counts were too low, about 15 rarely observed V segments, including chromosome 9 orphons, were left out of the earlier analysis of approximately 580 of the donors. The study gave a list of 150 to 200 TCR beta chains associated with cytomegalovirus. According to a later genetic analysis, donors in an Asian-associated ancestry cluster had fewer N-insertions in productive TCRs than the approximately 670-donor mean. In a later analysis, HLA-associated TCR beta chains showed more clonal expansion and lower generation probabilities than non-associated chains that were equally common. In vitro tests confirmed that a few of the cytomegalovirus-associated TCR beta chains recognize cytomegalovirus antigens. A later analysis found that most CMV-associated TCR beta chains appeared HLA-restricted, with HLA associations seemingly driven largely by CMV exposure. Linkage disequilibrium might explain the correlated functional status among segregating V segments, but an unknown experimental factor could not be ruled out. In a later analysis, around 17,000 TCR beta sequences were associated with specific HLA alleles at a false discovery rate of 0.05. The presence/absence analyses assumed that sequencing depth was roughly uniform across donors, and that assumption may not be true. In both the original and validation cohorts, the classifier was reported to diagnose cytomegalovirus status with high specificity and sensitivity. A further reported finding was that TCR beta sequences accurately predicted the HLA-A and HLA-B alleles for most subjects in the first cohort. Some IMGT-functional V segments, including TRBV6-2 and TRBV6-3, could not be told apart with the 87-base-pair reads, so those segments were excluded. Because HLA typing was unavailable for some donors at each locus, only the typed subset was used in association tests. For the cohort, immune exposure information was limited to CMV serostatus.

The material sequenced was PBMCs. The sequence was obtained from a woman younger than 45 in good health and CMV-seropositive. The chain joins TRBV5-6 to TRBJ2-3; the D gene is possibly TRBD1, with 5 bases matching. Read as DNA, the sequence is TGTGCCAGCAGCTTGGGGCAGGGAAAAGATACGCAGTATTTT. Protein translation: CASSLGQGKDTQYF.